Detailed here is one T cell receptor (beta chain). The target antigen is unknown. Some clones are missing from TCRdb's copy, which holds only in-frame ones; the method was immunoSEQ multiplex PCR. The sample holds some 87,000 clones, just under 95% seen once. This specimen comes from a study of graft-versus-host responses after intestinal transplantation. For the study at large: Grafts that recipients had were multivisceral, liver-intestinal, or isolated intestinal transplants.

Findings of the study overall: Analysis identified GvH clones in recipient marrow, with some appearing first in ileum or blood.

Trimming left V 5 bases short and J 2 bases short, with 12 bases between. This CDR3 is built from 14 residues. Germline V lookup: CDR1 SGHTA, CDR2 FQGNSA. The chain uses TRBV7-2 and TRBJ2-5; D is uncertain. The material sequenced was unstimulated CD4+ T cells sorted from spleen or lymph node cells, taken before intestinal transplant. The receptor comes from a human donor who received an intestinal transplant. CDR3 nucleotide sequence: TGTGCCAGCAGCCCCCGGAGAAATCAAGAGACCCAGTACTTC. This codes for CASSPRRNQETQYF.